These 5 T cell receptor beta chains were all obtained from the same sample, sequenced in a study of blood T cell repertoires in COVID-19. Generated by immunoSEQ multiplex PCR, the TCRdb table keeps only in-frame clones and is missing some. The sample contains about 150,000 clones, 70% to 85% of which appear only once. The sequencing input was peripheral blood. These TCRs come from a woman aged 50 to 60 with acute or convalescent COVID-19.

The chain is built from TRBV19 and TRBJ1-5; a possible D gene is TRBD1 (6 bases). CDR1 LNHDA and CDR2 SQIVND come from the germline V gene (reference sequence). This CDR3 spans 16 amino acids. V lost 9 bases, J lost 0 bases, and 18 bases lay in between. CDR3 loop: CASEDRAKYSNQPQHF. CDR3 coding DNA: TGTGCCAGCGAGGACAGAGCCAAGTATAGCAATCAGCCCCAGCATTTT.

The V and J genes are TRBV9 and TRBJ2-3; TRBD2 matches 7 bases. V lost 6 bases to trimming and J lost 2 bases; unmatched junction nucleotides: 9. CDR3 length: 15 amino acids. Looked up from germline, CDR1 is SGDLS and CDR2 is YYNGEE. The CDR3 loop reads CASTQRGLTTDTQYF. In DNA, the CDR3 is TGTGCCAGCACCCAGCGGGGTTTGACCACAGATACGCAGTATTTT.

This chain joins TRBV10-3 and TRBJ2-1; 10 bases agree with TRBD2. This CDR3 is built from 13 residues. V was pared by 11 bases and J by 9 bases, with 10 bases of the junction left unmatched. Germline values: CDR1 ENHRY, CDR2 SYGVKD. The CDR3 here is CAASSGSMPEQFF. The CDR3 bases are TGTGCCGCGTCTAGCGGGAGTATGCCTGAGCAGTTCTTC.

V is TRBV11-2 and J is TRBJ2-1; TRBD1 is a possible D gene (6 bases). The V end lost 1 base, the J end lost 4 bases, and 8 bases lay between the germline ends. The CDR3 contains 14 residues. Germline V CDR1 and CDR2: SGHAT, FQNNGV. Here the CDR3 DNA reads TGTGCCAGCAGCTTAGGCGGACAGTACAATGAGCAGTTCTTC. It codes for CASSLGGQYNEQFF.

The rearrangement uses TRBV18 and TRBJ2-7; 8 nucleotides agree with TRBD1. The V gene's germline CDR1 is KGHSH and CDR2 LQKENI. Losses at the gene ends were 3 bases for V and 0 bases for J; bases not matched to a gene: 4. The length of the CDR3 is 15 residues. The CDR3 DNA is TGTGCCAGCTCACCTCAGGGGGCTGGCTCCTACGAGCAGTACTTC. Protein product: CASSPQGAGSYEQYF.